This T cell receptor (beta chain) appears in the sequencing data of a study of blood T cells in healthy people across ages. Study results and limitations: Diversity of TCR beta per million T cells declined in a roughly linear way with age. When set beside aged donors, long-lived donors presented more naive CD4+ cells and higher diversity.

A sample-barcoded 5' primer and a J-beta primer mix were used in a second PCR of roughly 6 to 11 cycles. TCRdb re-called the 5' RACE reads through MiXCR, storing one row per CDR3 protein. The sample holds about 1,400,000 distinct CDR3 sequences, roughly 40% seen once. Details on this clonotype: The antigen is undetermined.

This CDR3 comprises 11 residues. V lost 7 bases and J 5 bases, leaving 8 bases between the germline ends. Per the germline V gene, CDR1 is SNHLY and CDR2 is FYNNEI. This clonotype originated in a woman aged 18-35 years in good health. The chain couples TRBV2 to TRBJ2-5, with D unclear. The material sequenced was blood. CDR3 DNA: TGTGCCAGCACTCCACGGGAGACCCAGTACTTC. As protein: CASTPRETQYF.